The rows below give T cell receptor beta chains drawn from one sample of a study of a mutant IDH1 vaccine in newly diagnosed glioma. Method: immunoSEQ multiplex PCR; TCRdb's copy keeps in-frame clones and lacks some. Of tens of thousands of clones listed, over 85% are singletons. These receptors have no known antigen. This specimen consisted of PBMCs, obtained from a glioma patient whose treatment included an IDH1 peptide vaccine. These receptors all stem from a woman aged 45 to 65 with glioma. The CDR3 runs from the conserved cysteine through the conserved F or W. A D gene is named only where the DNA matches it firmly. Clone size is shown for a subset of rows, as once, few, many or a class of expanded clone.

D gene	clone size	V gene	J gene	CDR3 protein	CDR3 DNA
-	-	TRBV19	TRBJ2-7	CATSSLEGIEYEQYF	TGTGCCACAAGTAGTTTGGAGGGAATTGAATACGAGCAGTACTTC
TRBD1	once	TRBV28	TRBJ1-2	CASQDRDDYGYTF	TGTGCCAGCCAGGACAGGGACGACTATGGCTACACCTTC
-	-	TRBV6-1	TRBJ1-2	CASSEDPSSGYTF	TGTGCCAGCAGTGAAGATCCCTCGTCTGGCTACACCTTC
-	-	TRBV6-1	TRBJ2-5	CASSETRRGRGETQYF	TGTGCCAGCAGTGAAACTCGTCGGGGCAGGGGAGAGACCCAGTACTTC
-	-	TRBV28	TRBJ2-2	CASSLARGVSGELFF	TGTGCCAGCAGTTTAGCCAGGGGGGTGAGCGGGGAGCTGTTTTTT
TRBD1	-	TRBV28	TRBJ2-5	CASSLPRGREETQYF	TGTGCCAGCAGTCTCCCCAGGGGGCGAGAAGAGACCCAGTACTTC
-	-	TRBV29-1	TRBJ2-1	CSVEGSTTSSYNEQFF	TGCAGCGTTGAAGGCTCGACTACCAGCTCCTACAATGAGCAGTTCTTC
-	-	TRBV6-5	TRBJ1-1	CASSYFRGNTEAFF	TGTGCCAGCAGTTACTTTCGCGGGAACACTGAAGCTTTCTTT
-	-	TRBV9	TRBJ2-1	CASSVGGITNEQFF	TGTGCCAGCAGCGTCGGCGGGATTACGAATGAGCAGTTCTTC
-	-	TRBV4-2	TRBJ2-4	CASSQEEGENIQYF	TGTGCCAGCAGCCAAGAGGAGGGCGAAAACATTCAGTACTTC
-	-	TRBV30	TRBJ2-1	CASSELSITYTYNEQFF	TGTGCCAGTAGTGAGCTCAGTATTACCTACACCTACAATGAGCAGTTCTTC
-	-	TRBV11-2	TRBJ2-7	CASRSAYEQYF	TGTGCCAGCAGGAGCGCCTACGAGCAGTACTTC
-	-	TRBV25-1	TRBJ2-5	CATGKRETQYF	TGTGCTACAGGGAAGCGAGAGACCCAGTACTTC
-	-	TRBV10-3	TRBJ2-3	CAIKIWSTDTQYF	TGTGCCATCAAAATTTGGAGCACAGATACGCAGTATTTT
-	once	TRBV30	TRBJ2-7	CAWSAAYEQYF	TGTGCCTGGAGTGCAGCCTACGAGCAGTACTTC
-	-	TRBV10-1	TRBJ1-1	CASKKVGGTEAFF	TGCGCCAGCAAAAAGGTTGGGGGGACTGAAGCTTTCTTT
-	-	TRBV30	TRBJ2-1	CAWSRPGDLYNEQFF	TGTGCCTGGAGTAGGCCGGGGGACCTATACAATGAGCAGTTCTTC
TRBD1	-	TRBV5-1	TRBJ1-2	CASSFTGTGGYTF	TGCGCCAGCAGCTTTACAGGGACAGGCGGCTACACCTTC
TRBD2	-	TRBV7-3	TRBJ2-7	CASSLRLAGEAYEQYF	TGTGCCAGCAGCTTAAGACTAGCGGGAGAAGCCTACGAGCAGTACTTC
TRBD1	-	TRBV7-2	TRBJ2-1	CASSPGVFQGANEQFF	TGTGCCAGCAGCCCCGGGGTTTTTCAGGGGGCGAATGAGCAGTTCTTC
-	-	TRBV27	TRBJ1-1	CASSSPGLNTEAFF	TGTGCCAGCAGTTCACCGGGCCTGAACACTGAAGCTTTCTTT
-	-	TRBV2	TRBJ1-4	CASSGDVDEKLFF	TGTGCCAGCAGCGGGGACGTAGATGAAAAACTGTTTTTT
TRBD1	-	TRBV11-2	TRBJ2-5	CASSSGTGGFGRTQYF	TGTGCCAGCAGTTCCGGGACAGGCGGATTCGGTCGGACCCAGTACTTC
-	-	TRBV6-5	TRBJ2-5	CASSYSNVLETQYF	TGTGCCAGCAGTTACTCGAATGTGTTGGAGACCCAGTACTTC
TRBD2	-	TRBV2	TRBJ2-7	CASTRTSGRTYEQYF	TGTGCCAGCACTCGGACTAGCGGGAGGACGTACGAGCAGTACTTC
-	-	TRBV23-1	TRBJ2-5	CASSQPTPGRKSTETQYF	TGCGCCAGCAGTCAGCCGACCCCGGGACGGAAGTCCACAGAGACCCAGTACTTC
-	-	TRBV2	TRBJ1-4	CASSDTSFLVGEKLFF	TGTGCCAGCAGTGATACGAGTTTTTTAGTGGGTGAAAAACTGTTTTTT
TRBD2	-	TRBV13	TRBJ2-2	CASSLFGTSTGELFF	TGTGCCAGCAGCCTGTTTGGGACTAGCACCGGGGAGCTGTTTTTT
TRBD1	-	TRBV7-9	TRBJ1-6	CASSSDRGNSPLHF	TGTGCCAGCAGCTCAGACAGGGGCAATTCACCCCTCCACTTT
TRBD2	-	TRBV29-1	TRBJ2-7	CSVSDWGTSGRAYEQYF	TGCAGCGTCTCTGATTGGGGGACTAGCGGGAGGGCTTACGAGCAGTACTTC
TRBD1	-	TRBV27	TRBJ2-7	CASSPHTPTGGLDEQYF	TGTGCCAGCAGTCCACATACCCCCACAGGGGGCCTCGACGAGCAGTACTTC
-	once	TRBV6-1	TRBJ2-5	CASSKTRAGQETQYF	TGTGCCAGCAGCAAAACTCGGGCGGGTCAAGAGACCCAGTACTTC
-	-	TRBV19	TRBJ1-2	CASSIRGQGYGYTF	TGTGCCAGTAGTATTCGGGGGCAAGGCTATGGCTACACCTTC
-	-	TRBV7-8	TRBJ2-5	CASSPETETQYF	TGTGCCAGCAGCCCGGAAACGGAGACCCAGTACTTC
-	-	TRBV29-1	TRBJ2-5	CSVERRDQYF	TGCAGCGTTGAACGGAGAGACCAGTACTTC
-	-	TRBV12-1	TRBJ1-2	CASTPERTGPFYGYTF	TGTGCCAGCACCCCGGAAAGGACAGGGCCATTCTATGGCTACACCTTC
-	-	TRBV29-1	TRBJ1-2	CSVEGRPRQNYGYTF	TGCAGCGTTGAAGGTCGGCCGCGGCAAAACTATGGCTACACCTTC
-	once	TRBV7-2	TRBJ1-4	CASSLSLAGLYEKLFF	TGTGCCAGCAGCCTGAGCCTCGCAGGGTTGTATGAAAAACTGTTTTTT
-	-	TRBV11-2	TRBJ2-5	CASSQLKGRPTGETQYF	TGTGCCAGCAGCCAATTGAAGGGGAGGCCAACGGGGGAGACCCAGTACTTC
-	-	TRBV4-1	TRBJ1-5	CASSQGWGTQPQHF	TGCGCCAGCAGCCAAGGCTGGGGGACGCAGCCCCAGCATTTT
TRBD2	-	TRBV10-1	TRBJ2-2	CASSEGRDTGELFF	TGCGCCAGCAGTGAAGGGAGGGACACCGGGGAGCTGTTTTTT
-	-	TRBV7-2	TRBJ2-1	CASSQSPLNEQFF	TGTGCCAGCAGCCAGAGCCCACTGAATGAGCAGTTCTTC
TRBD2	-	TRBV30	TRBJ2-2	CAWSVAGTSGSTGELFF	TGTGCCTGGAGTGTAGCCGGGACTAGCGGGAGCACCGGGGAGCTGTTTTTT
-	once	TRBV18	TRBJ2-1	CASSAYIWGSSYNEQFF	TGTGCCAGCTCAGCCTATATTTGGGGGAGCTCCTACAATGAGCAGTTCTTC
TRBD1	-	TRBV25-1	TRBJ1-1	CASSERWRGRTEAFF	TGTGCCAGCAGTGAAAGGTGGAGGGGGCGCACTGAAGCTTTCTTT
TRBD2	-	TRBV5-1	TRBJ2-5	CASSLQETSGGQETQYF	TGCGCCAGCAGCTTACAGGAGACTAGCGGGGGACAAGAGACCCAGTACTTC
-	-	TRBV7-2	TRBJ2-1	CASSQGGGKVNEQFF	TGTGCCAGCAGCCAAGGGGGGGGCAAGGTCAATGAGCAGTTCTTC
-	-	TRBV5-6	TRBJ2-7	CASSSDREGYEQYF	TGTGCCAGCAGCTCGGACAGGGAGGGATACGAGCAGTACTTC
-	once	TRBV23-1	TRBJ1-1	CASSQSRTVQAFF	TGCGCCAGCAGTCAATCCAGGACAGTTCAAGCTTTCTTT
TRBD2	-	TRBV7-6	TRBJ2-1	CASSLFIKTSGRAEQFF	TGTGCCAGCAGCTTATTCATTAAGACTAGCGGGAGGGCCGAGCAGTTCTTC
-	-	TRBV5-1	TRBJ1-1	CASSWTTGVNTEAFF	TGTGCCAGCAGCTGGACGACAGGAGTCAACACTGAAGCTTTCTTT